Here is one T cell receptor beta chain with its context. The clone's antigen remains unknown. Base quality data are lacking; no much larger clone is found one base away. This entry is derived from a study of blood T cell repertoires in COVID-19 (dated by TCRdb to 2018 to 2021). Regarding the research as a whole: The collaborator samples originated in the United States, Italy and Spain and spanned the acute and convalescent phases of COVID-19. The prospective study material was composed of cDNA or gDNA derived from T cells, B-cell-depleted T cells, or PBMCs. Deeply sampled blood TCRbeta repertoires from subjects exposed to, actively infected with, or recovered from COVID-19 were included in the dataset. The repertoires were released in a freely available public database intended as a resource for research on the immune response to SARS-CoV-2. The samples were drawn from two sources: the first 160 participants of the ongoing ImmuneRACE study, and 950 to 1,500 subjects contributed by 6 global collaborators. Nearly every sample came with metadata listing a de-identified subject ID, COVID-19 status, age in years and sex. Where available, HLA class I and class II types were taken from metadata supplied by the sample provider and were not determined by assay-based typing. The study at large found these results: Clinical and demographic metadata were provided uncurated, with the amount varying by source and participant.

TCRbeta CDR3 regions were amplified from genomic DNA using the immunoSEQ Assay, a bias-controlled multiplex PCR. In the paper's pipeline: The number of nucleated cells in each sample was estimated from the amplification of reference gene primers within the assay. Sequence reads were collapsed and filtered to measure the absolute abundance of every unique TCRbeta CDR3 rearrangement. Productive Simpson clonality was computed per sample as the square root of Simpson's diversity index over productive rearrangements. Here the immuneACCESS table is served through TCRdb, limited to in-frame sequences with V and J called. Missing clones are a known gap in these copies; in checked studies unresolved V genes cover under half, and the rest lacks a known reason. V, J and clone size are those of that table, while D and trimming were read from the DNA. The sample table holds 35,000 to 50,000 clones, of which more than 65% were seen once. The ten largest clones represent more than 4% of the sample.

Whole blood was collected in K2EDTA tubes by collaborating institutions according to the institutions' own protocols. For TCRbeta analysis, collaborator samples were shipped as frozen whole blood, as isolated PBMCs, or as DNA extracted from either sample type. Cut back by 5 bases and 3 bases, the V and J ends lie 16 bases apart. From the cysteine through the phenylalanine, the CDR3 covers 16 amino acids. The sequence is cut down to CDR3 DNA, 48 bases in frame from base 1. The CDR1 and CDR2 encoded by the germline V gene are MRHNA and SNTAGT. Sequenced sample: peripheral blood. The clonotype originates from a woman between 65 and 79 years old with acute or convalescent COVID-19. The rearranged segments are TRBV6-4 and TRBJ2-2; the D gene is perhaps TRBD1, from 5 matching bases. The nucleotide sequence is TGTGCCAGCAGTCCCCTCCGTTCCAGGGACACCGGGGAGCTGTTTTTT. This translates into CASSPLRSRDTGELFF.